This T cell receptor (beta chain) was recorded in a study of cytomegalovirus exposure and HLA in healthy donors. Whole-study results and caveats: Per a later analysis, HLA-associated TCR beta chains showed more clonal expansion than other, equally common TCR beta chains. The classifier reportedly diagnosed cytomegalovirus status with high sensitivity and specificity. Later on, analysis showed that most CMV-associated TCR beta chains appeared to be HLA-restricted.

Participants comprised healthy donors of bone marrow. The PCR employed 60 Vbeta primers together with 13 Jbeta primers. Clones were read by immunoSEQ multiplex PCR, and TCRdb kept only the in-frame ones, dropping some. This sample has 100,000 to 150,000 clones, with 80% found just once. As to this clone: Antigen specificity is unknown.

The sample taken for sequencing was PBMCs. The sequence came from a man aged 30-40 years in good health and CMV-seropositive.

CDR3 nucleotides: TGTGCCAGCAGCTCCCTTGTGGCGGTCACAGATACGCAGTATTTT. Its translation is CASSSLVAVTDTQYF. The rearrangement uses TRBV11-1 and TRBJ2-3, with D unclear. Germline lookup yields CDR1 SGHAT and CDR2 FQDESV (reference sequence). Between the trimmed V and J ends, which lost 4 bases and 2 bases, there was a span of 13 bases. This CDR3 comprises 15 residues.